This paragraph covers one TCR beta chain sequence. Its antigen is unknown. No qualities accompany the bases; no much larger clone lies one base away. RNA was extracted using the RNeasy kit, and about 0.5 to 1 ug of the RNA was reverse transcribed with random hexamers. TCR beta CDR3 regions were amplified with the immunoSEQ multiplex PCR assay covering 54 Vbeta and 13 Jbeta segments. To correct PCR amplification bias, a synthetic template baseline was used for both primer optimization and computational correction. In the paper's pipeline: Reads were assigned to V, D and J genes according to IMGT and analyzed in immunoSEQ Analyzer, with only productive sequences retained. Clonality was calculated as one minus the Shannon entropy normalized by log2 of the number of productive unique sequences. Public and private clones were assessed among the 100 most prevalent clones of each patient and control. Clones were defined as Susac-specific if absent from the healthy and MS cohorts, from 1052 published viral clones and from other ImmuneACCESS disease sequences. TCRdb applied fastp at Q25 and MiXCR to the public reads, then kept only in-frame beta chains. Each entry is one CDR3 protein sequence, shown with its most common DNA and genes. The V and J calls follow TCRdb's processing rather than the paper's. The sample table contains some 160,000 distinct CDR3 sequences; only one count was recorded for approximately 90% of them. Of the sample, approximately 0.073% falls within the top ten clones.

High-throughput TCR beta sequencing profiled peripheral blood CD8+ and CD4+ T cells from healthy donors, Susac syndrome patients and multiple sclerosis patients. The healthy donors served as controls matched for age and sex. Bulk CD8+ and CD4+ T cells were purified magnetically by negative isolation, whereas CD8+ TEMRA cells were enriched by FACS. Blood was drawn into EDTA tubes, processed within 24 hours, and PBMCs were isolated by density gradient centrifugation. PBMCs intended for TCR sequencing were frozen in liquid nitrogen and were later thawed in a 37 degrees C water bath. The sorted or isolated CD4+, CD8+ and CD8+ TEMRA cells reached a purity of at least 90%. In the germline V gene (reference sequence), CDR1 corresponds to MNHEY and CDR2 to SMNVEV. Its CDR3 holds 16 amino acids, cysteine through phenylalanine. Only the CDR3 DNA is retained, 48 bases long and in frame from the first base. V is clipped by 2 bases and J by 4 bases, and the sequence between their germline boundaries is 16 bases long.

The entry originates in a study of CD8 T cells in Susac syndrome (dated by TCRdb to 2018 to 2020). For the wider study: Whether CD8+ T cell activation and differentiation in Susac syndrome was antigen driven was tested using repertoire sequencing.

Results and caveats for the whole study, not just this receptor: The number of individuals in the TCR sequencing and HLA analysis was recognized as being relatively small.

The V gene is TRBV27 and the J gene is TRBJ2-3; 8 matching bases give a weak D call of TRBD1. Material: CD4+ T cells from PBMCs. This clonotype was obtained from a human donor in good health. The CDR3 region: CASSLITGGDPDTQYF. The DNA sequence reads TGTGCCAGCAGTTTAATAACAGGGGGGGACCCAGATACGCAGTATTTT.